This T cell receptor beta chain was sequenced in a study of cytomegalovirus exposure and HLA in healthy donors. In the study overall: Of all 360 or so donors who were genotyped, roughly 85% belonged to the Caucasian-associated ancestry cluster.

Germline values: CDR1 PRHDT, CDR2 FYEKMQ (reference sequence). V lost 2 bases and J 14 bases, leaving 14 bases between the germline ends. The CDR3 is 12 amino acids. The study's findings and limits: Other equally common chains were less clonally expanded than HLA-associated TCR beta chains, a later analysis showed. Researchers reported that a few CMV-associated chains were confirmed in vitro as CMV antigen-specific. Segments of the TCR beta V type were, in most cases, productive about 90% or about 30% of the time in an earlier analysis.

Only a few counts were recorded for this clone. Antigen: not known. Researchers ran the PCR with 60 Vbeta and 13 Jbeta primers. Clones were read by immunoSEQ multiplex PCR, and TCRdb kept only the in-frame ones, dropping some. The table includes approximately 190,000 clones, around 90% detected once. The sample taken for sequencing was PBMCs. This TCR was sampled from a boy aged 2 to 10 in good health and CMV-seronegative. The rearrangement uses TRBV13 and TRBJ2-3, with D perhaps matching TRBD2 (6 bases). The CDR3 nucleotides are TGTGCCAGCAGCTTACAGCGGGCGAGTCTGTATTTT. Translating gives CASSLQRASLYF.